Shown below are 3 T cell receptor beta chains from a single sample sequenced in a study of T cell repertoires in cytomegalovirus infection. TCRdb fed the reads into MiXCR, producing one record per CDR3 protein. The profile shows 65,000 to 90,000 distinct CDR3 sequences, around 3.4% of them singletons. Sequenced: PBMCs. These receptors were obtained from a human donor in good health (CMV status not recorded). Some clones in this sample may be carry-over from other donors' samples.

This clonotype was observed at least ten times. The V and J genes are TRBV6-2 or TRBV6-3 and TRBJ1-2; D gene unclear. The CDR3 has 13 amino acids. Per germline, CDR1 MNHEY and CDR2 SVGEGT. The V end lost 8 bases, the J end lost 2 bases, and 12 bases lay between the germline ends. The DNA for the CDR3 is TGTGCCAGCGCGATCTCGGGGAACTATGGCTACACCTTC. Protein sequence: CASAISGNYGYTF.

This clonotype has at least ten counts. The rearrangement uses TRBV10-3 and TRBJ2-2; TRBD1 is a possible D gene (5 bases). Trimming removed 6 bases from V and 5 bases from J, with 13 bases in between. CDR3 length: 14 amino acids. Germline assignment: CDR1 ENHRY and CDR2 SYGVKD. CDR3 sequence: CAIRVARQTGELFF. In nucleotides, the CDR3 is TGTGCCATCAGGGTGGCCCGACAGACCGGGGAGCTGTTTTTT.

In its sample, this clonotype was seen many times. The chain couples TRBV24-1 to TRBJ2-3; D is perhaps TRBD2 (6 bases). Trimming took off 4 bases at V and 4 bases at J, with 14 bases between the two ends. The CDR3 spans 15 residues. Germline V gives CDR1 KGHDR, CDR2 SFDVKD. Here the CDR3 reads CATSDLRTTPDTQYF. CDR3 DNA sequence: TGTGCCACCAGTGACCTGCGGACTACTCCAGATACGCAGTATTTT.